One sample yielded the 15 T cell receptor beta chains listed below, sequenced in a study of spatial heterogeneity in lung cancer. Study-level results: It was found that expanded intratumoral alpha and beta TCR counts tracked tumor mutation counts.

The antigens of these receptors remain unknown. Via MiXCR, TCRdb re-called the 5' RACE reads, giving one row per CDR3 protein. The data hold 2,700 or so distinct CDR3 sequences, with approximately 6.5% observed a single time. Time point denoted: sample taken at primary tumor resection. Sequencing was performed on lung tumor tissue, taken at surgery. The source is a male donor with early-stage non-small cell lung cancer.

In its sample, this clonotype is medium-sized. This beta chain slipped into a library made for alpha chains as a stray read, so its size is not meaningful. This rearrangement joins TRBV28 to TRBJ1-6; 12 bases are a match to TRBD1. The V segment lost 5 bases and the J segment 9 bases; nucleotides outside the gene matches: 2. Per germline, CDR1 MDHEN and CDR2 SYDVKM. CDR3 length: 14 residues. The CDR3, as DNA: TGTGCCAGCAGTAGGGGACAGGGGGCTTCACCCCTCCACTTT. It specifies CASSRGQGASPLHF.

The table lists this clonotype with many counts. This beta chain was picked up by a library intended for alpha chains and is off target, so its count carries little meaning. V usage is TRBV11-2 and J usage is TRBJ2-5, with a possible D match to TRBD2 (5 bases). The germline V and J ends were trimmed by 7 bases and 7 bases, with 10 bases remaining between them. The CDR3 length is 11 residues. The germline V gene encodes CDR1 SGHAT and CDR2 FQNNGV. CDR3 coding DNA: TGTGCCAGCACCCTAGCCGGGACCCAGTACTTC. It codes for CASTLAGTQYF. The variable domain in full, completed from reference TRBV11-2 and TRBJ2-5, reads EAGVAQSPRYKIIEKRQSVAFWCNPISGHATLYWYQQILGQGPKLLIQFQNNGVVDDSQLPKDRFSAERLKGVDSTLKIQPAKLEDSAVYLCASTLAGTQYFGPGTRLLVL.

In its sample, this clonotype ranks as medium-sized. This beta chain lies outside the target of a library built for alpha chains; its clone size means little. This chain links TRBV28 with TRBJ2-7; 7 nucleotides match TRBD1. The CDR3 runs 15 residues. Germline V gives CDR1 MDHEN, CDR2 SYDVKM. V shed 3 bases, J shed 1 base, and the junction held 6 bases outside the gene matches. For the CDR3, the DNA is TGTGCCAGCAGTTTCTCGGGGACAGCTTCCTACGAGCAGTACTTC. It encodes CASSFSGTASYEQYF.

This clonotype is medium-sized within its sample. This beta chain appears as a stray read in a library generated for alpha chains; its size is not informative. The V and J genes are TRBV18 and TRBJ1-5, with D possibly matching TRBD1 (5 bases). The germline V gene encodes CDR1 KGHSH and CDR2 LQKENI. CDR3 length: 14 amino acids. V lost 4 bases to trimming and J lost 5 bases, with 12 bases between them. For the CDR3, the DNA is TGTGCCAGCTCACGAGACAGCCATTATCAGCCCCAGCATTTT. Its translation is CASSRDSHYQPQHF.

This clonotype is classed as medium-sized. Little can be read into the size of this beta chain, an off-target read in a library designed for alpha chains. V and J are TRBV28 and TRBJ2-1; D possibly corresponds to TRBD2 (6 bases). The CDR3 is 15 amino acids. V lost 7 bases to trimming and J lost 0 bases, with 13 bases between them. The germline CDR1 and CDR2 sequences are MDHEN and SYDVKM. CDR3 sequence: CASIPGGASYNEQFF. The CDR3 coding sequence is TGTGCCAGCATTCCTGGCGGGGCCTCCTACAATGAGCAGTTCTTC.

By sample fraction, this clonotype is medium-sized (0.01 to 0.1%). This beta chain came through as a stray read in a library set up for alpha chains, and its size says little. This sequence joins TRBV6-5 and TRBJ2-7; possibly TRBD1 for D (6 bases). This CDR3 contains 14 residues. The V end was cut by 7 bases, the J end by 2 bases, with 15 bases between. Germline V gene data show CDR1 as MNHEY and CDR2 as SVGAGI. DNA for the CDR3: TGTGCCAGCAACCCCCTGACAGGCCCCTACGAGCAGTACTTC. Amino acids: CASNPLTGPYEQYF.

This clonotype is labeled as medium-sized. This beta chain was picked up by a library intended for alpha chains and is off target, so its count carries little meaning. J is TRBJ1-4 and V is TRBV12-3 or TRBV12-4, with D tentatively TRBD1 (5 bases). Deletions cut 6 bases from V and 5 bases from J, with 10 bases between. The CDR3 is made up of 13 amino acids. The CDR3 is CASRPTENEKLFF. CDR3 nucleotides: TGTGCCAGCAGACCGACAGAGAATGAAAAACTGTTTTTT.

This clonotype is classed as medium-sized. This beta chain is off target for a library built for alpha chains, so its abundance means little. The rearrangement uses TRBV6-1 and TRBJ2-7; 8 nucleotides match TRBD1. The germline V gene encodes CDR1 MNHNS and CDR2 SASEGT. This CDR3 has 14 amino acids. Germline trimming cut 0 bases from V and 3 bases from J; bases unmatched to any gene: 1. The CDR3 nucleotides read TGTGCCAGCAGTGAAGCCGGGACAGGCTACGAGCAGTACTTC. Residues: CASSEAGTGYEQYF.

This clonotype is deemed medium-sized. Because the library targeted alpha chains, this beta chain is an off-target read whose size means little. V and J are TRBV20-1 and TRBJ2-1; 10 nucleotides align to TRBD2. Trimming at V came to 2 bases and at J to 0 bases, leaving 10 bases not matched to a gene. The germline V gene has CDR1 DFQATT and CDR2 SNEGSKA (reference sequence). This CDR3 region has 18 residues. The CDR3 DNA is TGCAGTGCTAGACTAGCGGGGGCCCTACGTAGCTCCTACAATGAGCAGTTCTTC. Translation gives CSARLAGALRSSYNEQFF.

This clonotype is judged medium-sized. This beta chain is an off-target read within a library intended for alpha chains, so its frequency means little. The chain employs TRBV18 and TRBJ2-4; TRBD2 matches 12 bases. Per germline, CDR1 KGHSH and CDR2 LQKENI. CDR3 length: 19 residues. The J segment lost 2 bases and the V segment lost 3 bases, leaving 11 bases of the junction unmatched. The CDR3 coding sequence is TGTGCCAGCTCACCCCGCCTAGCGGGGGGGCCTCCGACCAAAAACATTCAGTACTTC. The encoded protein is CASSPRLAGGPPTKNIQYF.

By share, this clonotype counts as medium-sized. This beta chain slipped into a library made for alpha chains as a stray read, so its size is not meaningful. This chain uses TRBV19 with TRBJ1-5; maybe TRBD1 (5 bases). This CDR3 is built from 12 residues. V lost 11 bases and J lost 3, with 11 bases in between. Germline lookup yields CDR1 LNHDA and CDR2 SQIVND (reference sequence). DNA of the CDR3: TGTGCCTGCCGGGACCCCAATCAGCCCCAGCATTTT. Amino acids: CACRDPNQPQHF.

This clonotype is labeled medium-sized. In a library made to pick up alpha chains, this beta chain is a stray read with a size that means little. The rearrangement joins TRBV12-3 or TRBV12-4 to TRBJ2-1, with D maybe TRBD1 (5 bases). The V end was cut by 5 bases, the J end by 0 bases, with 14 bases between. This CDR3 is 16 amino acids long. The CDR3 DNA reads as TGTGCCAGCAGTGCACAGGCACTGAGCTCCTACAATGAGCAGTTCTTC. Translated: CASSAQALSSYNEQFF.

By share, this clonotype ranks as large (0.1 to 1%). Because this beta chain is a stray read in a library intended to capture alpha chains, its abundance should not be given much weight. The chain carries TRBV20-1 and TRBJ1-5; possible D gene TRBD1, 6 bases. The CDR3 sequence is 14 residues long. V dropped 5 bases and J dropped 6 bases, with 17 bases sitting between them. Germline CDR1 is DFQATT and CDR2 is SNEGSKA (reference sequence). CDR3 in DNA: TGCAGTGCTGCGACAGGCTTTGTGGGTCAGCCCCAGCATTTT. Translating it yields CSAATGFVGQPQHF.

By frequency in the sample, this clonotype is medium-sized. This beta chain represents an off-target read in a library built for alpha chains; its size is of limited meaning. The chain combines TRBV6-5 with TRBJ2-7, with TRBD1 matching over 7 bases. From germline, CDR1 is MNHEY and CDR2 SVGAGI. The CDR3 totals 15 residues. J lost 6 bases, V lost 6 bases, and 14 bases had no gene match. The CDR3 sequence is CASRGRTGLHREQYF. Written as DNA, the CDR3 is TGTGCCAGCAGGGGGCGGACAGGCCTGCACCGCGAGCAGTACTTC.

This clonotype rates as large (0.1 to 1%). The size of this beta chain means little, since it is a stray read in a library made for alpha chains. The chain is built from TRBV24-1 and TRBJ2-1; 9 bases fit TRBD1. Germline-derived CDR1 and CDR2 are KGHDR and SFDVKD. V dropped 4 bases and J dropped 7; count of bases not matched to a gene: 10. CDR3 length: 16 amino acids. The CDR3 protein is CATSDLGQGTGNEQFF. The CDR3 nucleotides are TGTGCCACCAGTGACCTAGGACAGGGGACGGGGAATGAGCAGTTCTTC.